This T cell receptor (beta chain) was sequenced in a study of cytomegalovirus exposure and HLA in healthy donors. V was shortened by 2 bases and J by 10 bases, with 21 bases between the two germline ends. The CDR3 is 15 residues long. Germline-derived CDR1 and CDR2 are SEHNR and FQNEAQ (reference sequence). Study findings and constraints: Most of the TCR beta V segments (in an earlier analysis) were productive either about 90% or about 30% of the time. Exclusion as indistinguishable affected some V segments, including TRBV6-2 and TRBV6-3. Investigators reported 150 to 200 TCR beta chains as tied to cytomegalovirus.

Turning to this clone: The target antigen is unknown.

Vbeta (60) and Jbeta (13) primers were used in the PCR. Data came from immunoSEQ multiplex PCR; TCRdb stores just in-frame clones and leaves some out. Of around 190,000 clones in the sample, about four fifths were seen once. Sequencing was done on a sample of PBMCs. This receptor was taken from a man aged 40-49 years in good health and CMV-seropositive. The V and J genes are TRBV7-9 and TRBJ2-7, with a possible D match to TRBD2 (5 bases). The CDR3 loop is CASSLSSDFLRGQYF. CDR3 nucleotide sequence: TGTGCCAGCAGCTTATCTTCGGACTTCCTAAGAGGCCAGTACTTC.